This TCR beta chain stems from a study of blood T cells in healthy people across ages. Trimming removed 3 bases from V and 0 bases from J, with 10 bases in between. The CDR3 runs 15 residues. From germline, CDR1 is MRHNA and CDR2 SNTAGT. This clonotype was seen a handful of times. Antigen unknown. Staff drew approximately 9.1 milliliters of peripheral blood from each donor. The study's findings and limits: Without sorted subsets, naive and antigen-experienced compartments could not be conclusively compared.

Sample-barcoded 5' priming and a J-beta primer mix drove a second PCR of roughly 7 to 11 cycles. TCRdb itself ran the 5' RACE reads through MiXCR, one entry per CDR3 protein. Of about 1.4 million distinct CDR3 sequences listed, roughly 64% are singletons. The V and J genes are TRBV6-4 and TRBJ2-3, with TRBD1 as a possible D gene (6 bases). The sequenced material came from blood. The receptor comes from a man aged 18 to 29 in good health. The CDR3 sequence: CASSEGDRSTDTQYF. Written as DNA, the CDR3 is TGTGCCAGCAGTGAGGGAGACAGGAGCACAGATACGCAGTATTTT.